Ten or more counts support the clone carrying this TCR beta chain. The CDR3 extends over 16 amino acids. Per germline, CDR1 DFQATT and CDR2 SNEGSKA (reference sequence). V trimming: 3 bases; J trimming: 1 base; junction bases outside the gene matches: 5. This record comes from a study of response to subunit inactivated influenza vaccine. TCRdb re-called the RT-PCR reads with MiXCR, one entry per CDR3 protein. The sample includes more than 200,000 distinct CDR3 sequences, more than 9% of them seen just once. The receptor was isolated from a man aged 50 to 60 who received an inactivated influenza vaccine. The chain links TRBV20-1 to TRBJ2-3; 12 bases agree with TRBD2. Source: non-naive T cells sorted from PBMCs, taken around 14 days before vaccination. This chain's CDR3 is CSARSTSGGRTDTQYF. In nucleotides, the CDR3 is TGCAGTGCTAGGTCGACTAGCGGGGGACGCACAGATACGCAGTATTTT.